This T cell receptor beta chain comes out of a study of T cell repertoires in cytomegalovirus infection. From germline, CDR1 is SGHTA and CDR2 FQGNSA. The CDR3 is made up of 9 amino acids. On this clonotype itself: A single base separates this from a much larger clone, so it may be a read error.

Via MiXCR, TCRdb re-called the reads, giving one row per CDR3 protein. The repertoire has about 150,000 distinct CDR3 sequences, around 22% of them found once; the top ten carry approximately 11%. The chain recombines TRBV7-2 with TRBJ1-1; no firm D call. This clonotype was sampled from a human donor in good health (CMV status not recorded). Some clones in this sample may be carry-over from other donors' samples. The sequencing input was PBMCs. CDR3 nucleotide sequence: TGTGCCTGCAGCTTATCAGCTTTCTTT. Amino acid sequence: CACSLSAFF.